There are a few counts of the clone carrying this TCR beta chain. These data belong to a study of T-cell reconstitution after alpha-beta-depleted transplantation in children. Unique molecular identifiers were used in preparing the TCRbeta library. TCRdb itself ran the PCR reads through MiXCR, one entry per CDR3 protein. The repertoire has hundreds of thousands of distinct CDR3 sequences, around 18% of them found once; the top ten carry less than 4%. The CDR3 loop spans 16 amino acids. The TCR originated in a human donor who donated a stem cell graft to a child with acute lymphoblastic leukemia. The rearrangement links TRBV21-1 to TRBJ2-7; no check of the table's D call, TRBD1, against the DNA was made. TRBV21-1 is shown as a pseudogene. Sequenced material: PBMCs from the stem cell graft donor, taken from the stem cell graft. Here the CDR3 DNA reads TGTGCCAGCAGCAATGGTGGACAGCTATCGTCCTACGAGCAGTACTTC. Amino acid sequence: CASSNGGQLSSYEQYF.